Listed below are T cell receptor beta chains from one sample, sequenced in a study of blood T cell repertoires in COVID-19. The table came from immunoSEQ multiplex PCR; TCRdb's copy has only in-frame clones and leaves some out. The data hold about 260,000 clones, with around 78% observed a single time. Sequenced material: peripheral blood. These receptors were taken from a man between 60 and 70 years old who had recovered from COVID-19. Both conserved end residues are part of each CDR3. Size values are once, few and many counts, or a class for expanded clones, and some rows have none.

cdr3_length	j_call	clone_size	v_call	cdr3_aa
15	TRBJ1-3	once	TRBV5-6	CASSSSTTFGNTIYF
14	TRBJ1-1	few	TRBV10-1	CASREGGRDTEAFF
15	TRBJ2-1	few	TRBV25-1	CASSEFGGGANEQFF
15	TRBJ1-6	once	TRBV27	CASTNPGQTSSPLHF
13	TRBJ1-2	once	TRBV5-4	CASSLRTGYGYTF
14	TRBJ1-1	-	TRBV6-1	CASSDTDRNTEAFF
16	TRBJ2-1	-	TRBV19	CASSIDSGNLYNEQFF
13	TRBJ1-5	-	TRBV19	CASSIWEDQPQHF
14	TRBJ1-6	-	TRBV6-5	CASRRVSENSPLHF
15	TRBJ2-7	once	TRBV7-9	CASSPWGVGPYEQYF
15	TRBJ2-5	-	TRBV21-1	CASSHGTEIGETQYF
14	TRBJ1-5	many	TRBV19	CASRARQNNQPQHF
17	TRBJ2-1	-	TRBV9	CASSVGGITPSYNEQFF
16	TRBJ2-5	-	TRBV14	CASSQPRFGGQETQYF
14	TRBJ1-2	-	TRBV3-1/TRBV3-2	CASSRGGGTRKGSF
12	TRBJ2-7	-	TRBV18	CASSETSWEQYF
13	TRBJ1-1	-	TRBV7-9	CASKQGGNTEAFF
17	TRBJ2-2	-	TRBV4-2	CASSQAAGTRNTGELFF
15	TRBJ1-2	-	TRBV5-5	CASSLGDRGGYGYTF
12	TRBJ1-2	-	TRBV6-1	CASSEAGGGYTF
15	TRBJ1-2	once	TRBV4-1	CASSQPGQALYGYTF
14	TRBJ1-5	once	TRBV19	CASSTTGASQPQHF
15	TRBJ2-7	-	TRBV19	CASSARLKGTYEQYF
16	TRBJ1-3	-	TRBV5-6	CASSLVRGSTGNTIYF
11	TRBJ1-2	-	TRBV12-3/TRBV12-4	CASSLGVGYTF
14	TRBJ1-6	-	TRBV5-6	CASSVTGGISPLHF
17	TRBJ2-7	-	TRBV7-9	CASSSEAPGQNLLEQYF
12	TRBJ1-2	-	TRBV7-8	CASSLVAGGYTF
16	TRBJ2-1	-	TRBV29-1	CSVAPSSGGLRGEQFF
12	TRBJ2-4	-	TRBV24-1	CATTLGGNIQYF
15	TRBJ1-6	once	TRBV9	CASSVYGAPNSPLHF
14	TRBJ2-1	few	TRBV5-4	CASSRDRGHNEQFF
16	TRBJ1-4	-	TRBV4-1	CASSQDRGTGREKLFF
15	TRBJ1-5	-	TRBV18	CASSPLDTSNQPQHF
15	TRBJ2-1	few	TRBV9	CASSVISGSYNEQFF
13	TRBJ2-7	few	TRBV11-2	CASSSGLTYEQYF
15	TRBJ1-1	-	TRBV5-8	CASSLDGRADTEAFF
12	TRBJ2-7	-	TRBV11-2	CASSLEAEEQYF
13	TRBJ2-3	-	TRBV28	CASSPRVPGAQYF
18	TRBJ2-1	-	TRBV19	CASSMARGLAGIYNEQFF
14	TRBJ1-1	once	TRBV19	CASSVHGTDTEAFF
17	TRBJ2-2	-	TRBV10-1	CASSETLSGAGFGELFF
13	TRBJ1-2	-	TRBV19	CASSKDTYYGYTF
15	TRBJ1-2	-	TRBV5-4	CASSSGQPHDYGYTF
16	TRBJ2-5	-	TRBV5-1	CASSLEGLDPQETQYF
17	TRBJ2-7	-	TRBV5-8	CASSLATTGQVSYEQYF
13	TRBJ2-5	-	TRBV28	CASSLGGAETQYF
15	TRBJ2-7	few	TRBV6-1	CASSDVVGTGGEQYF
13	TRBJ1-1	-	TRBV3-1/TRBV3-2	CASSRRGATEAFF